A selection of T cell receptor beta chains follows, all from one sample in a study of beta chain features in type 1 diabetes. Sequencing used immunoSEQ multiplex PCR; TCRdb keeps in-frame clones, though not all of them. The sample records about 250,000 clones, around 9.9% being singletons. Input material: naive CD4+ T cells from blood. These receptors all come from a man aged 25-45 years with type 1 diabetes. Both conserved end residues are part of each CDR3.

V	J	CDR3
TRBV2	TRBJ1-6	CASSFGQSSYNSPLHF
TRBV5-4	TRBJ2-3	CASSSSLEDTQYF
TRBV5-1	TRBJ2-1	CASSLVGVSSYNEQFF
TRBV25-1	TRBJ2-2	CASSDVYGPNTGELFF
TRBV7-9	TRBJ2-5	CASSPSETQYF
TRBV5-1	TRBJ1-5	CASSSGTGDNQPQHF
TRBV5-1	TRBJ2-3	CASSGDSYDTQYF
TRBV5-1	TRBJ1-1	CASSPLGANTEAFF
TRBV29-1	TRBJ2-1	CSASGQAQGEQFF
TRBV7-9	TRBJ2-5	CASSLNAGGLRETQYF
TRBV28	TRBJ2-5	CASRSERTQYF
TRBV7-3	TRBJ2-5	CASSTGQGETQYF
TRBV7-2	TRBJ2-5	CASSRGRQETQYF
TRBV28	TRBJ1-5	CASSLFQVNQPQHF
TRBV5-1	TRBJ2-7	CASSRDRGSYEQYF
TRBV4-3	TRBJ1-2	CASSQATGANYGYTF
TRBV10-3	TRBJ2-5	CATGQGGLETQYF
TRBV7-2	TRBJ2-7	CASSPNFYEQYF
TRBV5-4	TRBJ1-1	CASSLDKHTEAFF
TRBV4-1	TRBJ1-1	CASSPAFREAHTEAFF
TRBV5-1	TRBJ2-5	CASSSAGGLGETQYF
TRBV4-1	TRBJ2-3	CASSQGGSGGSLYF
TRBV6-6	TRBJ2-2	CASSKRGFHGELFF